The clone carrying this T cell receptor (beta chain) occurred many times. Its cognate antigen is unknown. This CDR3 comprises 13 residues. The germline CDR1 and CDR2 sequences are MNHEY and SMNVEV (reference sequence). Trimming left V 3 bases short and J 0 bases short, with 5 bases between. This entry belongs to a study of T-cell reconstitution after alpha-beta-depleted transplantation in children. Study-wide results and caveats: Reportedly, only several hundred clones from non-depleted graft cells drove alpha-beta T-cell counts at about two months.

Unique molecular identifiers were used to barcode this TCRbeta library. TCRdb processed the PCR reads anew with MiXCR; each CDR3 protein has one entry. Of around 180,000 distinct CDR3 sequences detected, roughly 10% appear once; the ten largest clones hold around 14%. J is TRBJ1-1 and V is TRBV27; no firm D call. Here the sequenced sample was PBMCs, taken before TCRalphabeta/CD19-depleted stem cell transplant. The receptor's source is a boy aged 2 to 10 with acute myeloid leukemia, due to receive a stem cell transplant. Here the CDR3 reads CASSFFMNTEAFF. DNA for the CDR3: TGTGCCAGCAGTTTCTTCATGAACACTGAAGCTTTCTTT.